These T cell receptor beta chains were read from a single sample in a study of T cell repertoires in cytomegalovirus infection. MiXCR, run by TCRdb on the reads, gives a single entry per CDR3 protein. This table has 85,000 to 130,000 distinct CDR3 sequences, about a quarter appearing once. Sequencing used CD8+ T cells from PBMCs. Receptor source: a human donor in good health (CMV status not recorded). Some clones in this sample may be carry-over from other donors' samples. Both conserved end residues are trimmed from each CDR3.

V: TRBV7-2
J: TRBJ1-1
length: 11
CDR3: ASSRQVNTEAF

V: TRBV6-8
J: TRBJ2-7
length: 14
CDR3: ASSTNGPYLSYEQY

V: TRBV7-9
J: TRBJ2-3
length: 14
CDR3: ASSPYSGGSDHAQY

V: TRBV7-9
J: TRBJ2-5
length: 13
CDR3: ASTPPGGIQETQY

V: TRBV20-1
J: TRBJ2-6
length: 14
CDR3: SAIRQESSGANVLT

V: TRBV14
J: TRBJ2-4
length: 12
CDR3: ASSQVGGLNIQY

V: TRBV28
J: TRBJ2-7
length: 12
CDR3: ASSLTIAGSEQY

V: TRBV27
J: TRBJ1-6
length: 15
CDR3: ASSERQGKGYNSPLH

V: TRBV16
J: TRBJ1-1
length: 12
CDR3: ASSQRGGGTEAF

V: TRBV27
J: TRBJ2-1
length: 12
CDR3: ASSFGGAYNEQF

V: TRBV5-6
J: TRBJ2-1
length: 14
CDR3: ASSLDGQGFYNEQF

V: TRBV5-6
J: TRBJ2-5
length: 11
CDR3: ASSFEAEETQY

V: TRBV7-4
J: TRBJ2-5
length: 12
CDR3: ASSSTGSQETQY

V: TRBV9
J: TRBJ2-7
length: 11
CDR3: ASSVEVPDEQY

V: TRBV20-1
J: TRBJ2-1
length: 14
CDR3: SARDPGGQVYNEQF

V: TRBV11-2
J: TRBJ2-7
length: 15
CDR3: ASSLGGGGRDSYEQY

V: TRBV28
J: TRBJ2-1
length: 13
CDR3: ASTMGTGINNEQF

V: TRBV6-2/TRBV6-3
J: TRBJ1-6
length: 12
CDR3: ASSYSRTGISLH

V: TRBV28
J: TRBJ2-3
length: 13
CDR3: ASSQWVQNTDTQY

V: TRBV19
J: TRBJ2-7
length: 10
CDR3: ASSSTSLGLY

V: TRBV29-1
J: TRBJ2-1
length: 11
CDR3: SVRVRDSNEQF

V: TRBV20-1
J: TRBJ2-5
length: 12
CDR3: SATAGGEGETQY

V: TRBV11-2
J: TRBJ2-7
length: 11
CDR3: ASRIQWGYEQY

V: TRBV12-3/TRBV12-4
J: TRBJ1-1
length: 14
CDR3: ASTSGQGGGNTEAF

V: TRBV30
J: TRBJ1-1
length: 12
CDR3: AWSVGVGDTEAF

V: TRBV10-3
J: TRBJ2-5
length: 14
CDR3: AISEGPSGGVKTQY

V: TRBV12-3/TRBV12-4
J: TRBJ2-1
length: 12
CDR3: ASSTSGGYNEQF

V: TRBV12-3/TRBV12-4
J: TRBJ2-2
length: 12
CDR3: ASSLASYTGELF

V: TRBV6-1
J: TRBJ2-5
length: 10
CDR3: ASSPPGGNQY

V: TRBV11-2
J: TRBJ2-2
length: 13
CDR3: ASSVLAGVGGELF

V: TRBV7-6
J: TRBJ2-2
length: 15
CDR3: ASSLDRDRGSHGELF

V: TRBV19
J: TRBJ2-1
length: 13
CDR3: ASSIGGGLYNEQF

V: TRBV24-1
J: TRBJ2-5
length: 11
CDR3: ATRAGGRETQY

V: TRBV7-8
J: TRBJ2-7
length: 10
CDR3: ASSWDREEQY

V: TRBV20-1
J: TRBJ2-7
length: 12
CDR3: SAGMAGRLYEQY

V: TRBV6-2/TRBV6-3
J: TRBJ1-1
length: 10
CDR3: ASSLRATEAF

V: TRBV25-1
J: TRBJ2-3
length: 13
CDR3: ASSAYRVGTDTQY

V: TRBV7-3
J: TRBJ1-6
length: 10
CDR3: TSSPGASPLH

V: TRBV5-6
J: TRBJ2-1
length: 13
CDR3: ASSLGAGGANEQF

V: TRBV7-2
J: TRBJ2-5
length: 13
CDR3: ASSLPTEGWGTQY

V: TRBV7-3
J: TRBJ2-5
length: 12
CDR3: ASSLSSGAETQY

V: TRBV7-2
J: TRBJ2-1
length: 18
CDR3: ASSLQGQPRGLSSYNEQF

V: TRBV12-3/TRBV12-4
J: TRBJ2-7
length: 9
CDR3: ASSLMGEQY

V: TRBV28
J: TRBJ2-7
length: 15
CDR3: ASSLSLDRGDSYEQY

V: TRBV7-8
J: TRBJ1-5
length: 15
CDR3: ASSLGNGRFSNQPQH

V: TRBV5-6
J: TRBJ2-1
length: 16
CDR3: ASSRTSGALGVHNEQF

V: TRBV19
J: TRBJ2-1
length: 9
CDR3: ASSPGTQQF

V: TRBV3-1
J: TRBJ2-1
length: 14
CDR3: ASSQDGRTYYNEQF

V: TRBV2
J: TRBJ2-4
length: 15
CDR3: ASGPGPRTSTKNIQY

V: TRBV7-2
J: TRBJ1-1
length: 14
CDR3: ASSLMGQGQSTEAF

V: TRBV9
J: TRBJ2-1
length: 13
CDR3: ASSVKREAYNEQF

V: TRBV20-1
J: TRBJ2-7
length: 11
CDR3: SAGDRLGYEQY

V: TRBV6-6
J: TRBJ2-6
length: 16
CDR3: ASSYLTPGGVGANVLT

V: TRBV12-3/TRBV12-4
J: TRBJ1-2
length: 11
CDR3: ASSFGPTGGYT

V: TRBV12-5
J: TRBJ1-5
length: 9
CDR3: ASGGGRGKH

V: TRBV7-6
J: TRBJ2-7
length: 11
CDR3: ASSPGTGGEQY

V: TRBV19
J: TRBJ2-2
length: 14
CDR3: ASYPSPGGGTGELF